This T cell receptor beta chain emerged from a study of shared clonotypes between healthy human individuals. CDR3 length equals 16 residues. The trim removed 5 bases at V and 3 bases at J, leaving 13 bases unmatched. The germline V gene encodes CDR1 MNHNY and CDR2 SVGAGI (reference sequence). This table comes from immunoSEQ multiplex PCR, and its TCRdb copy is limited to in-frame clones, with some not included. The sample lists around 510,000 clones, roughly 95% seen once, with 0.05% to 0.08% in the top ten. The V call is TRBV6-6, the J call TRBJ2-7; 7 bases are a match to TRBD1. This receptor was obtained from a woman aged 30 to 39 in good health. Sequencing input: naive CD4+ T cells sorted from blood. Noted subset: CD45RA+ positively selected. This chain's CDR3 is CASSTRRQGLHYEQYF. The CDR3 DNA reads as TGTGCCAGCAGTACCCGCCGACAGGGCCTTCACTACGAGCAGTACTTC.